This T cell receptor (beta chain) was obtained from a study of T cell repertoires in cytomegalovirus infection. Turning to the study itself: From public TCR beta signatures came an indication of both CMV infection and matching HLA type.

As concerns this clonotype: Its target is unknown.

One entry per CDR3 protein, called by TCRdb with MiXCR from the reads. Of around 200,000 distinct CDR3 sequences listed, 35% to 45% are singletons. The CDR3 has 15 amino acids. V dropped 4 bases and J dropped 0; count of bases not matched to a gene: 1. The clonotype was recovered from a human donor in good health (CMV status not recorded). Some clones in this sample may be carry-over from other donors' samples. The genes are TRBV12-3 or TRBV12-4 and TRBJ2-5, with 11 bases identical to TRBD2. The sample was CD8+ T cells from cultured PBMCs, taken from culture after CMV antigen stimulation. The CDR3 region is CASSSLAGDQETQYF. The DNA for the CDR3 is TGTGCCAGCAGTTCACTAGCGGGGGACCAAGAGACCCAGTACTTC.